Following are 14 T cell receptor beta chains from one sample sequenced in a study of vaccination and CD4 T cells after COVID-19. Indicated treatment: approximately 10-day PBMC culture with coronavirus spike peptide pools or control peptides (ViraFEST assay). Their antigen targets remain unknown. With the Oncomine TCR Beta short-read assay, DNA from cultured CD4+ T cells was sequenced. TCRdb re-derived calls from the PCR reads in MiXCR, one entry per CDR3 protein. The data show 10,000 or so distinct CDR3 sequences, approximately 70% seen once. The sample was CD4+ T cells from blood, cultured in vitro. These receptors came from a human donor who had recovered from COVID-19.

The gene calls are TRBV20-1 and TRBJ1-5; 8 nucleotides match TRBD1. The V segment lost 4 bases and the J segment 4 bases; nucleotides outside the gene matches: 9. Germline V CDR1 and CDR2: DFQATT, SNEGSKA (reference sequence). CDR3 length: 15 amino acids. For the CDR3, the DNA is TGCAGTGCTACGGGAGGACAGGGCGGGAATCAGCCCCAGCATTTT. As protein: CSATGGQGGNQPQHF.

V gene TRBV28 combines with J gene TRBJ2-1; TRBD2 agrees at 8 bases. Trimming removed 3 bases from V and 3 bases from J; junction bases left unmatched: 7. The CDR3 is 16 amino acids. Germline loops: CDR1 MDHEN, CDR2 SYDVKM. In nucleotides, the CDR3 is TGTGCCAGCAGTTTCGGGGGGGGAGGAAGCTACAATGAGCAGTTCTTC. It translates to CASSFGGGGSYNEQFF.

The genes are TRBV4-3 and TRBJ2-1; 8 positions agree with TRBD2. The CDR3 has 16 residues. Germline V lookup: CDR1 LGHNA, CDR2 YSLEER. Losses at the gene ends were 3 bases for V and 0 bases for J; bases not matched to a gene: 4. CDR3 DNA: TGCGCCAGCAGCCAGATAGCGGGAATCTCCTACAATGAGCAGTTCTTC. Its protein is CASSQIAGISYNEQFF.

This chain links TRBV21-1 with TRBJ1-5; the listed D gene, TRBD1, was not tested against the DNA. TRBV21-1 is an annotated pseudogene. This CDR3 region has 18 residues. As DNA, the CDR3 is TGTGCCAGCAGCAAAGCGCAGGACAGGGGGCGCGGGAATCAGCCCCAGCATTTT. Its translation: CASSKAQDRGRGNQPQHF.

A single count supports this clonotype. This rearrangement joins TRBV6-1 to TRBJ2-7; D might be TRBD1 (5 bases). The length of the CDR3 is 16 residues. Germline lookup yields CDR1 MNHNS and CDR2 SASEGT. The V end was cut by 2 bases, the J end by 3 bases, with 17 bases between. CDR3 sequence (DNA): TGTGCCAGCAGTGAAAGGTCTGGCAGGGCTCTCTACGAGCAGTACTTC. This gives the protein CASSERSGRALYEQYF.

This clonotype rates as medium-sized. The J gene is TRBJ1-2, the V gene TRBV28; D unresolved. Germline lookup yields CDR1 MDHEN and CDR2 SYDVKM. The CDR3 totals 13 residues. Trimming left V 10 bases short and J 0 bases short, with 12 bases between. The CDR3 protein is CATPGATNYGYTF. DNA for the CDR3: TGTGCCACCCCGGGAGCGACTAACTATGGCTACACCTTC.

This clonotype was counted a single time. The chain combines TRBV27 with TRBJ1-2; perhaps TRBD1 as D (5 bases). Germline V gene lookup returns CDR1 MNHEY and CDR2 SMNVEV (reference sequence). V was shortened by 4 bases and J by 2 bases, with 8 bases between the two germline ends. The length of the CDR3 is 13 residues. The CDR3 sequence is CASSSTANYGYTF. The DNA of the CDR3 is TGTGCCAGCAGTTCGACAGCGAACTATGGCTACACCTTC.

The rearrangement links TRBV7-2 to TRBJ2-5, with 7 bases matching TRBD2. Germline V gene data show CDR1 as SGHTA and CDR2 as FQGNSA. CDR3 length: 13 amino acids. With 3 bases clipped from V and 5 bases from J, the junction kept 3 bases outside the gene matches. Written as DNA, the CDR3 is TGTGCCAGCAGCTTGGGGGGGGTTGAGACCCAGTACTTC. Translating gives CASSLGGVETQYF.

The chain links TRBV27 to TRBJ1-5; D unresolved. Germline loops: CDR1 MNHEY, CDR2 SMNVEV (reference sequence). V lost 2 bases and J 2 bases, leaving 7 bases between the germline ends. This CDR3 region has 14 residues. Here the CDR3 reads CASSLVWGNQPQHF. In DNA form, the CDR3 reads TGTGCCAGCAGTTTAGTATGGGGCAATCAGCCCCAGCATTTT.

V usage is TRBV18 and J usage is TRBJ1-1, with 7 bases aligning to TRBD1. CDR1 and CDR2 from the germline V gene are KGHSH and LQKENI. Germline trimming cut 3 bases from V and 6 bases from J; bases unmatched to any gene: 4. The CDR3 totals 13 residues. The CDR3 protein is CASSPGDRPEAFF. As DNA, the CDR3 is TGTGCCAGCTCACCGGGGGACAGACCTGAAGCTTTCTTT.

Relative to its sample, this clonotype is medium-sized. This chain joins TRBV9 and TRBJ1-6, with D hard to call. Per the germline V gene, CDR1 is SGDLS and CDR2 is YYNGEE. The V end was cut by 4 bases, the J end by 2 bases, with 10 bases between. The CDR3 has 15 amino acids. CDR3: CASSSGDAYNSPLHF. In nucleotides, the CDR3 is TGTGCCAGCAGCTCTGGTGATGCCTATAATTCACCCCTCCACTTT.

The CDR3 bases are TGCAGTGCTAGAGGGTTATTGTCCGGCAAAAACATTCAGTACTTC. This translates into CSARGLLSGKNIQYF. This sequence joins TRBV20-1 and TRBJ2-4, with D hard to call. The germline CDR1 and CDR2 sequences are DFQATT and SNEGSKA (reference sequence). Trimming stripped 1 base from V and 3 bases from J, with 13 bases between. The CDR3 spans 15 residues.

This sequence joins TRBV7-9 and TRBJ1-5, with D hard to call. Germline V lookup: CDR1 SEHNR, CDR2 FQNEAQ (reference sequence). The ends were cut back, 1 base at V and 7 bases at J, with 8 bases in the middle. The length of the CDR3 is 13 residues. This CDR3 is CASSLEGDQPQHF. The CDR3 DNA reads TGTGCCAGCAGCTTAGAGGGAGACCAGCCCCAGCATTTT.

The rearrangement links TRBV20-1 to TRBJ2-1, with no clear D. The V and J ends lost 0 bases and 10 bases respectively, with 10 bases between them. CDR3 length: 12 residues. Germline loops: CDR1 DFQATT, CDR2 SNEGSKA (reference sequence). The CDR3 DNA sequence: TGCAGTGCTAGAGACATACTATACGAGCAGTTCTTC. Protein sequence: CSARDILYEQFF.